Below are 17 T cell receptor beta chains sequenced from a single sample in a study of T cells in Graves' hyperthyroidism and ophthalmopathy. Amplification targeted TCR beta CDR3 regions from RNA transcripts. TCR CDR3 underwent first-round RT-PCR with the HTBI primer set. TCRdb re-analysed the multiplex PCR reads in MiXCR, keeping a single row per CDR3 protein. The sample has about 840,000 distinct CDR3 sequences, over 35% seen once. Sequencing was carried out using blood. Source of these receptors: a man in his late teens or twenties with Graves' hyperthyroidism.

With respect to this clonotype: Since a much larger clone is just one base distant, this may be a read error. The rearrangement links TRBV2 to TRBJ1-1; D is undetermined. The V gene's germline CDR1 is SNHLY and CDR2 FYNNEI. The CDR3 sequence is 15 residues long. Here the CDR3 reads CASSGLEIMNTEASF. The CDR3 bases are TGTGCCAGCAGTGGACTAGAAATCATGAACACTGAAGCTTCCTTT.

This clonotype was observed a few times. The genes are TRBV5-6 and TRBJ2-5; no definite D call. The germline V gene encodes CDR1 SGHDT and CDR2 YYEEEE. The CDR3 spans 15 residues. Trimming removed 1 base from V and 4 bases from J, with 14 bases in between. CDR3 protein: CASSLYDRAAETQYF. For the CDR3, the DNA is TGTGCCAGCAGCTTGTATGATCGGGCCGCAGAGACCCAGTACTTC.

The chain is built from TRBV5-1 and TRBJ1-3; D is unresolved. This CDR3 contains 14 residues. V dropped 5 bases and J dropped 1 base, with 10 bases sitting between them. Germline CDR1 and CDR2: SGHRS and YFSETQ. CDR3 region: CASRGSGSGNTIYF. The CDR3 DNA follows: TGCGCCAGCAGAGGGTCGGGGTCTGGAAACACCATATATTTT.

The J gene is TRBJ2-5, the V gene TRBV4-1; D perhaps matches TRBD2 (6 bases). Trimming took off 1 base at V and 5 bases at J, with 17 bases between the two ends. Germline lookup yields CDR1 MGHRA and CDR2 YSYEKL. The length of the CDR3 is 16 residues. CDR3 amino acids: CASSQVRAPSGETQYF. CDR3 DNA: TGCGCCAGCAGCCAAGTTCGGGCCCCAAGCGGGGAGACCCAGTACTTC.

Many counts were recorded for this clonotype. The rearrangement joins TRBV19 to TRBJ1-2; 7 nucleotides agree with TRBD1. V lost 10 bases, J lost 2 bases, and 7 bases stayed unmatched. The CDR3 totals 13 residues. The germline V gene has CDR1 LNHDA and CDR2 SQIVND (reference sequence). This CDR3 is CATAPGQNYGYTF. The CDR3 DNA is TGTGCCACCGCCCCGGGACAGAACTATGGCTACACCTTC.

This clonotype was seen repeatedly, ten times or more. The chain is built from TRBV19 and TRBJ2-7, with TRBD1 identical over 12 bases. This CDR3 contains 16 residues. Per the germline V gene, CDR1 is LNHDA and CDR2 is SQIVND (reference sequence). Trimming at V came to 5 bases and at J to 2 bases, leaving 7 bases not matched to a gene. CDR3 sequence reads: CASSRPGTGGTYEQYF. CDR3 bases: TGTGCCAGTAGTCGACCCGGGACAGGGGGCACCTACGAGCAGTACTTC.

Remarks on this clonotype: A much more abundant neighbour one base away suggests this may be a read error. The CDR3: CASSFSAGEAGANVLTF. CDR3 nucleotides: TGTGCCAGCAGCTTTAGTGCGGGAGAGGCTGGGGCCAACGTCCTGACTTTC. This chain connects TRBV7-9 to TRBJ2-6, with 7 bases aligning to TRBD2. Germline lookup yields CDR1 SEHNR and CDR2 FQNEAQ (reference sequence). Losses at the gene ends were 3 bases for V and 2 bases for J; bases not matched to a gene: 7. CDR3 length: 17 amino acids.

To note about this clonotype: Since a much larger clone is just one base distant, this may be a read error. V and J are TRBV12-3 or TRBV12-4 and TRBJ1-6, with D possibly matching TRBD1 (6 bases). V lost 5 bases and J 14 bases, leaving 19 bases between the germline ends. The CDR3 loop spans 14 amino acids. CDR3 nucleotide sequence: TGTGCCAGCAGTAGATCGGGGGCAATGGAGTCCCTCCACTTT. This codes for CASSRSGAMESLHF.

This chain links TRBV4-3 with TRBJ1-4; TRBD1 matches at 8 bases. V trimming: 5 bases; J trimming: 8 bases; junction bases outside the gene matches: 7. The length of the CDR3 is 14 residues. In germline, CDR1 is LGHNA, CDR2 YSLEER. The CDR3 nucleotides are TGCGCCAGCAGCACCGCGGGACAGGCGGAAAAACTGTTTTTT. This sequence encodes CASSTAGQAEKLFF.

The chain couples TRBV5-6 to TRBJ1-1; D possibly corresponds to TRBD1 (6 bases). Per germline, CDR1 SGHDT and CDR2 YYEEEE. V was pared by 0 bases and J by 5 bases, with 17 bases between. The CDR3 extends over 16 amino acids. CDR3 coding DNA: TGTGCCAGCAGCTTGGTTGGGTCGGGGGCGCTGACTGAAGCTTTCTTT. Translating gives CASSLVGSGALTEAFF.

Ten or more counts support this clonotype. The genes are TRBV15 and TRBJ1-1; no definite D call. Germline CDR1 is LNHNV and CDR2 is YYDKDF (reference sequence). With 3 bases removed from V and 0 bases from J, the gap between germline ends came to 11 bases. The CDR3 consists of 15 residues. CDR3 sequence (DNA): TGTGCCACCAGCAGTGAAAGGTGGATGAACACTGAAGCTTTCTTT. This encodes CATSSERWMNTEAFF.

The chain has TRBV25-1 and TRBJ1-3, with D hard to call. CDR1 is MGHDK and CDR2 is SYGVNS in the germline V gene. The CDR3 totals 16 residues. V lost 5 bases, J lost 0 bases, and 14 bases lay in between. The CDR3 is CASSYSNPGSGNTIYF. CDR3 nucleotides: TGTGCCAGCAGTTACTCGAACCCGGGCTCTGGAAACACCATATATTTT.

In this sample, this clonotype turned up many times. The chain uses TRBV2 and TRBJ2-5; D not resolved. In germline, CDR1 is SNHLY, CDR2 FYNNEI. Trimming pared 4 bases from V and 7 bases from J, leaving 7 bases between. The CDR3 contains 11 residues. CDR3 in amino acids: CASSGTGTQYF. DNA for the CDR3: TGTGCCAGCAGTGGAACGGGGACCCAGTACTTC.

J is TRBJ2-5 and V is TRBV4-1, with D possibly TRBD2 on 6 matching bases. CDR1 is MGHRA and CDR2 is YSYEKL in the germline V gene. V lost 2 bases, J lost 4 bases, and 14 bases lay in between. The CDR3 is 15 residues long. As DNA, the CDR3 is TGCGCCAGCAGCCAACCGGGACTGGGGGGAGAGACCCAGTACTTC. It translates to CASSQPGLGGETQYF.

This clonotype has just a few counts. V usage is TRBV12-3 or TRBV12-4 and J usage is TRBJ2-5; 9 bases fit TRBD2. The CDR3 loop spans 15 amino acids. J gave up 5 bases and V 6 bases, and 10 bases lay outside the gene matches. The CDR3 sequence is CASRGTSSGEETQYF. The CDR3 coding sequence is TGTGCCAGCAGGGGGACTAGCTCGGGAGAGGAGACCCAGTACTTC.

The V call is TRBV7-9, the J call TRBJ2-6, with no clear D. With 3 bases removed from V and 0 bases from J, the gap between germline ends came to 9 bases. The V gene's germline CDR1 is SEHNR and CDR2 FQNEAQ (reference sequence). The CDR3 extends over 16 amino acids. DNA for the CDR3: TGTGCCAGCAGCTTGGATGTGGGCTCTGGGGCCAACGTCCTGACTTTC. Translated: CASSLDVGSGANVLTF.

The CDR3 sequence: CASSLADTPPSTF. CDR3 DNA: TGTGCCAGCAGCTTGGCCGACACCCCGCCCAGCACCTTC. The rearrangement joins TRBV5-4 to TRBJ1-2; no firm D call. The germline V gene has CDR1 SGHNT and CDR2 YYREEE (reference sequence). Trimming left V 0 bases short and J 13 bases short, with 16 bases between. The length of the CDR3 is 13 residues.